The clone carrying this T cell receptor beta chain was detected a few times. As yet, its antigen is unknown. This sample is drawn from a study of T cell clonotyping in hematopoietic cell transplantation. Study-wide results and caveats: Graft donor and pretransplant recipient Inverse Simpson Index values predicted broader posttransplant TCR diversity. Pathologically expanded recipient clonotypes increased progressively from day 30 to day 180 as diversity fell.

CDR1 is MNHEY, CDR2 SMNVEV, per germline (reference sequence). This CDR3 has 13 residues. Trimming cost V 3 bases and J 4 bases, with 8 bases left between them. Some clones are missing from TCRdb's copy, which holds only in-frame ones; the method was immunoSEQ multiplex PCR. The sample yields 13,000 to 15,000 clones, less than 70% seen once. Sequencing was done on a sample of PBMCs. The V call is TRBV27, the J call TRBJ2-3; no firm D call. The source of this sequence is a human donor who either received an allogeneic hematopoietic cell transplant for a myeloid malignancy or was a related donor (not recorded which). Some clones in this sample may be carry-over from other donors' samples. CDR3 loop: CASSFSSADTQYF. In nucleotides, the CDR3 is TGTGCCAGCAGTTTCTCATCCGCAGATACGCAGTATTTT.